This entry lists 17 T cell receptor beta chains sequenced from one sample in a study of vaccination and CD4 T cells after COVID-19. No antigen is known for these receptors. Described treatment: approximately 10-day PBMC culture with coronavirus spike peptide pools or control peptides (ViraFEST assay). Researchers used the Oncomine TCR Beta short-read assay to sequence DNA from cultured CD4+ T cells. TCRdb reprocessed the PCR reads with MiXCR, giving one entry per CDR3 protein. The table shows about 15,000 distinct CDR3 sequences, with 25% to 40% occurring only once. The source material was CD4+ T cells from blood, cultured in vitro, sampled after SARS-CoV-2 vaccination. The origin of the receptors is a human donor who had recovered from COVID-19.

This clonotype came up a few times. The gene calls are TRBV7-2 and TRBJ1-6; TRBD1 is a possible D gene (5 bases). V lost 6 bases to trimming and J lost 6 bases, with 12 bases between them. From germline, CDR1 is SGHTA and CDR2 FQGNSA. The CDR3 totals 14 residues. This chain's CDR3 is CASRGGVGNSPLHF. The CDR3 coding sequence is TGTGCCAGCAGGGGGGGGGTGGGTAATTCACCCCTCCACTTT.

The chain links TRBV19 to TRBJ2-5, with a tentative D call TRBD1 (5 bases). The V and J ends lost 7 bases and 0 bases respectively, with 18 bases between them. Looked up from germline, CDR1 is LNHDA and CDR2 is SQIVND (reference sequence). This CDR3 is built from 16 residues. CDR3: CASNYGGADYQETQYF. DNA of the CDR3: TGTGCCAGTAATTATGGTGGGGCGGATTACCAAGAGACCCAGTACTTC.

The CDR3, as DNA: TGCGCCACCGGTCTGGGAGGAGCTTACAATGAGCAGTTCTTC. Residues: CATGLGGAYNEQFF. The chain recombines TRBV5-1 with TRBJ2-1; a possible D gene is TRBD2 (6 bases). V lost 9 bases, J lost 4 bases, and 17 bases lay in between. The CDR3 consists of 14 residues. Germline V gene sequence: CDR1 SGHRS, CDR2 YFSETQ.

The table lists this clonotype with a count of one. Here the CDR3 reads CASSASEGLDNEQFF. DNA for the CDR3: TGTGCCAGCAGCGCGTCGGAGGGACTAGACAATGAGCAGTTCTTC. This chain connects TRBV9 to TRBJ2-1, with 8 bases lining up with TRBD2. The CDR3 extends over 15 amino acids. Trimming at V came to 3 bases and at J to 5 bases, leaving 7 bases not matched to a gene. Per germline, CDR1 SGDLS and CDR2 YYNGEE.

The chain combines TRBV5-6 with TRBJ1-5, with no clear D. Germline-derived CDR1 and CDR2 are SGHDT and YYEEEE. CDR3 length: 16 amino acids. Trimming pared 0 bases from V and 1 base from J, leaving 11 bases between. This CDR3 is CASSLGGGPSNQPQHF. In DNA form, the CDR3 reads TGTGCCAGCAGCTTGGGGGGAGGGCCGAGCAATCAGCCCCAGCATTTT. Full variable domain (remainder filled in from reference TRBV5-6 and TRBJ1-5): DAGVTQSPTHLIKTRGQQVTLRCSPKSGHDTVSWYQQALGQGPQFIFQYYEEEERQRGNFPDRFSGHQFPNYSSELNVNALLLGDSALYLCASSLGGGPSNQPQHFGDGTRLSIL.

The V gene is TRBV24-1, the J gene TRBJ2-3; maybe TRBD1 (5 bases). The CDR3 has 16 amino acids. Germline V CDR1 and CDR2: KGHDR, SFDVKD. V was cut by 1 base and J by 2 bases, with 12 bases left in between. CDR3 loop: CATSDLGNRNTDTQYF. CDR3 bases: TGTGCCACCAGTGATTTAGGAAACAGGAACACAGATACGCAGTATTTT.

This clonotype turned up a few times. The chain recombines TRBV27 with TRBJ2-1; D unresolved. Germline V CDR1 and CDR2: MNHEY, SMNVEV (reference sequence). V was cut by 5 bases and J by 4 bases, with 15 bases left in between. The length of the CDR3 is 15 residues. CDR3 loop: CASSLNVGVYNEQFF. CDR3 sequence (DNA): TGTGCCAGCAGTCTAAATGTGGGCGTGTACAATGAGCAGTTCTTC.

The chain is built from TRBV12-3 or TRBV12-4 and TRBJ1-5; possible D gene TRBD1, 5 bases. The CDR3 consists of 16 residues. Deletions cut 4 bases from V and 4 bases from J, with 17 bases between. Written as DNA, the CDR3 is TGTGCCAGCAGTTACTTCACGGGACCTCTAAATCAGCCCCAGCATTTT. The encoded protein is CASSYFTGPLNQPQHF.

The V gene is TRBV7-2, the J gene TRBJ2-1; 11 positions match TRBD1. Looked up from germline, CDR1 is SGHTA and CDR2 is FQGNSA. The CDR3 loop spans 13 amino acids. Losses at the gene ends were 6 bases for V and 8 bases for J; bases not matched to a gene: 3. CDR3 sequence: CASRQDRGHEQFF. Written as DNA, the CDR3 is TGTGCCAGCAGGCAGGACAGGGGGCATGAGCAGTTCTTC.

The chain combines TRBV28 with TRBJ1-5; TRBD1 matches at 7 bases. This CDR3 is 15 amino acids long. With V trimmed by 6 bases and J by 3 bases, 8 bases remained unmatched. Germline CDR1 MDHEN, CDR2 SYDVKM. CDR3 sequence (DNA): TGTGCCAGCAGCTCCAGGGGGTGGGTCAATCAGCCCCAGCATTTT. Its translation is CASSSRGWVNQPQHF.

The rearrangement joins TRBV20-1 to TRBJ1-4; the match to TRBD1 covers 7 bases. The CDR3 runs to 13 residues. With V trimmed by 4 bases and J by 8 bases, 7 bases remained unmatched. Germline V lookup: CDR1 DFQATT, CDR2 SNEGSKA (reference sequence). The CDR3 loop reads CSATQGRSEKLFF. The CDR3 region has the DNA TGCAGTGCTACACAGGGGAGGTCGGAAAAACTGTTTTTT.

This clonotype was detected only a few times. CDR3 in amino acids: CASSLEFPPGRETQYF. DNA of the CDR3: TGTGCCAGCAGCTTGGAGTTCCCTCCGGGGCGAGAGACCCAGTACTTC. The rearrangement links TRBV5-8 to TRBJ2-5, with D perhaps TRBD1 or TRBD2 (5 bases each). The CDR3 is made up of 16 amino acids. The V gene's germline CDR1 is SGHTS and CDR2 YDEGEE. The germline V and J ends were trimmed by 0 bases and 4 bases, with 16 bases remaining between them.

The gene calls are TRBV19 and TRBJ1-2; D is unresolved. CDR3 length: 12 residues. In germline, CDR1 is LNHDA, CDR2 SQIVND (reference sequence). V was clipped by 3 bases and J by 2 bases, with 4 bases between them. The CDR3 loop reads CASSIDNYGYTF. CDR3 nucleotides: TGTGCCAGTAGTATCGACAACTATGGCTACACCTTC. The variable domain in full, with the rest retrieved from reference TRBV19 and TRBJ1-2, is DGGITQSPKYLFRKEGQNVTLSCEQNLNHDAMYWYRQDPGQGLRLIYYSQIVNDFQKGDIAEGYSVSREKKESFPLTVTSAQKNPTAFYLCASSIDNYGYTFGSGTRLTVV.

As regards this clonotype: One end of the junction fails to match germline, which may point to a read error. The CDR3 coding sequence is TGTGCCAGCAGTCACTCTTACACCGGACGTACCTATGAGCAGTTCTTC. Translated, it gives CASSHSYTGRTYEQFF. V is TRBV6-5 and J is TRBJ2-1, with D uncertain. Germline CDR1 reads MNHEY; CDR2 reads SVGAGI. The CDR3 extends over 16 amino acids.

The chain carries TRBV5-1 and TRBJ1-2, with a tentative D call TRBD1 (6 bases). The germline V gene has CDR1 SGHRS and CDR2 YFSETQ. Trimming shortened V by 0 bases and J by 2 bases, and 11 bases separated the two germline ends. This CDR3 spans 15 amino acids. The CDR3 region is CASSLGTGLNYGYTF. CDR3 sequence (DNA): TGCGCCAGCAGCTTGGGAACAGGGTTAAACTATGGCTACACCTTC.

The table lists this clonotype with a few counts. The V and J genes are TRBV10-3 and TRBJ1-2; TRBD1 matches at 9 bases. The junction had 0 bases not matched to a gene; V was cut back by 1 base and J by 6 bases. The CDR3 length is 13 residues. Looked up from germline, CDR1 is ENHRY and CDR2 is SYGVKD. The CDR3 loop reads CAISEWTGDGYTF. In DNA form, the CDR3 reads TGTGCCATCAGTGAGTGGACAGGGGATGGCTACACCTTC.

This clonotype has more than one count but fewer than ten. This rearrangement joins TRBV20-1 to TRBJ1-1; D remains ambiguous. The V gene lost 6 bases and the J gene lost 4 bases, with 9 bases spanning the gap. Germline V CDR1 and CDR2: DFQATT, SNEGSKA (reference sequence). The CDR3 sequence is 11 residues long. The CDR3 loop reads CSAMDGTEAFF. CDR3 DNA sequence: TGCAGTGCAATGGACGGCACTGAAGCTTTCTTT.